Sequencing of this T cell receptor (beta chain) was carried out in a study of cytomegalovirus exposure and HLA in healthy donors. Background on the study: The 130 or so validation repertoires used the same platform as the approximately 670 first-cohort repertoires (as reported by a later analysis). Study outcomes and limitations: Reported results showed that the classifier diagnosed cytomegalovirus status with high specificity and sensitivity. The authors confirmed in vitro that a few CMV-associated chains were specific for CMV antigens. TCR clusters originating in the first cohort tended to co-occur in the 110 or so validation repertoires, according to a later analysis.

Generated by immunoSEQ multiplex PCR, the TCRdb table keeps only in-frame clones and is missing some. The table records around 86,000 clones, under 95% of them present only once. With 3 bases removed from V and 2 bases from J, the gap between germline ends came to 14 bases. This CDR3 region has 17 residues. Germline V CDR1 and CDR2: SGHTA, FQGNSA. A remark on this clone: Antigen specificity is unknown.

Input material: PBMCs. The V gene is TRBV7-2, the J gene TRBJ2-6; perhaps TRBD1 as D (6 bases). The receptor comes from a woman between 25 and 40 years old in good health and CMV-seropositive. CDR3 DNA: TGTGCCAGCAGCTTTCCCCTGGGGGCTCCTGGGGCCAACGTCCTGACTTTC. This sequence encodes CASSFPLGAPGANVLTF.